Below, 5 T cell receptor beta chains from the same sample are listed, as sequenced in a study of blood T cells in healthy people across ages. A sample-barcoded 5' primer and a J-beta primer mix were used in a second PCR of roughly 6 to 12 cycles. TCRdb passed the 5' RACE reads through MiXCR, listing each CDR3 protein once. The table lists 650,000 to 1,000,000 distinct CDR3 sequences, under 40% of them singletons. The material sequenced was blood. These receptor sequences come from a man between 18 and 29 years old in good health.

This chain uses TRBV6-2 or TRBV6-3 with TRBJ1-1; the D is unclear. The CDR3 contains 13 residues. With 2 bases removed from V and 5 bases from J, the gap between germline ends came to 9 bases. Per the germline V gene, CDR1 is MNHEY and CDR2 is SVGEGT. The CDR3 region is CASSYKGGTEAFF. CDR3 nucleotide sequence: TGTGCCAGCAGTTACAAGGGTGGGACTGAAGCTTTCTTT.

Comment on this clonotype: It may be a read error: a sequence one base away is much more abundant. This chain links TRBV12-3 or TRBV12-4 with TRBJ2-1, with 12 bases that match TRBD2. J lost 11 bases, V lost 6 bases, and 8 bases had no gene match. The CDR3 totals 14 residues. CDR3 DNA sequence: TGTGCCAGCAGCCCCCTAGCGGGGGGGCCTAAGCAGTTCTTC. As protein: CASSPLAGGPKQFF.

The chain uses TRBV15 and TRBJ2-3; a weak D match, TRBD2 (6 bases). The CDR3 has 14 residues. Looked up from germline, CDR1 is LNHNV and CDR2 is YYDKDF (reference sequence). V dropped 5 bases and J dropped 3 bases, with 12 bases sitting between them. CDR3 sequence: CATSGGAQTDTQYF. Here the CDR3 DNA reads TGTGCCACCAGCGGAGGGGCGCAAACAGATACGCAGTATTTT.

The chain combines TRBV6-1 with TRBJ1-2; D possibly corresponds to TRBD1 (6 bases). Trimming removed 6 bases from V and 1 base from J, with 15 bases in between. The CDR3 has 15 residues. The germline V gene encodes CDR1 MNHNS and CDR2 SASEGT. The CDR3 protein is CASSEGGTGNYGYTF. CDR3 sequence (DNA): TGTGCCAGCAGCGAGGGGGGGACTGGTAACTATGGCTACACCTTC.

The DNA of the CDR3 is TGTGCCAGCATTTCCCCGGGATTCTCCTACGAGCAGTACTTC. It specifies CASISPGFSYEQYF. This chain links TRBV6-2 or TRBV6-3 with TRBJ2-7, with D perhaps matching TRBD2 (5 bases). Germline CDR1 is MNHEY and CDR2 is SVGEGT. The CDR3 loop spans 14 amino acids. Trimming pared 7 bases from V and 0 bases from J, leaving 13 bases between.